This T cell receptor beta chain comes out of a study of T cell changes during pregnancy in multiple sclerosis (dated by TCRdb to between 2018 and 2021). For the study in its entirety: The study looked at changes in the T cell repertoire across pregnancy in women with multiple sclerosis.

The protocol used for the library was the immunoSEQ multiplex PCR assay. TCRdb provides this immuneACCESS table in a form limited to in-frame rearrangements. Some clones are lacking; in checked studies, under half of them reflect an unresolved V gene, and why the rest are absent is not known. The sample table records tens of thousands of clones; around 91% of these occur just once. The ten largest account for 0.7% to 1% of the sample. CDR3 length: 15 amino acids, cysteine to phenylalanine. Only the CDR3 DNA stays, 45 bases, in frame from base 1. The germline V gene provides CDR1 MNHNS and CDR2 SASEGT. V lost 6 bases and J lost 2 bases, and the count of bases not matched to a germline gene is 5. As for this clone: Its antigen remains undetermined. Nothing much larger sits one base from this clone, and base qualities are not available.

This TCR was recovered from a female donor with multiple sclerosis, enrolled in a pregnancy study. The V gene is TRBV6-1 and the J gene is TRBJ2-3; TRBD1 fits 10 bases in the junction. The material was CD4+ T cells from peripheral blood mononuclear cells, obtained before pregnancy. The nucleotide sequence reads TGTGCCAGCAGCCGGGACAGGGGTCCCACAGATACGCAGTATTTT. It translates as CASSRDRGPTDTQYF.